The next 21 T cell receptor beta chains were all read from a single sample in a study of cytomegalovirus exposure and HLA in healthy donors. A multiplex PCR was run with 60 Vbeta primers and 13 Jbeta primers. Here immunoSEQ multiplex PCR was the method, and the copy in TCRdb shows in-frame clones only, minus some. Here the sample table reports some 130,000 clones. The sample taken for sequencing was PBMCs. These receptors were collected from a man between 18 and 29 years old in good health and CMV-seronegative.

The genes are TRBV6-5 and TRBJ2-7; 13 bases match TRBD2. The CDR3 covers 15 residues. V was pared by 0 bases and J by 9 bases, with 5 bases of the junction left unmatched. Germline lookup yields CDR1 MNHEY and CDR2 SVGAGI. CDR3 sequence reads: CASSYSTSGRQGQYF. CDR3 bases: TGTGCCAGCAGTTACTCGACTAGCGGGAGGCAAGGGCAGTACTTC.

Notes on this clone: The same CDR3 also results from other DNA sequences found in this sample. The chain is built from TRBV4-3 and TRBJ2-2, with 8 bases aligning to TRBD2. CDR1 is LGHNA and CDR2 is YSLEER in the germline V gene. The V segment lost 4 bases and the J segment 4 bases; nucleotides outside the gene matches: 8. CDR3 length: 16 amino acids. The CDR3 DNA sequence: TGCGCCAGCAGCCGATCAGCGGGAGTCGTCACCGGGGAGCTGTTTTTT. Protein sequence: CASSRSAGVVTGELFF.

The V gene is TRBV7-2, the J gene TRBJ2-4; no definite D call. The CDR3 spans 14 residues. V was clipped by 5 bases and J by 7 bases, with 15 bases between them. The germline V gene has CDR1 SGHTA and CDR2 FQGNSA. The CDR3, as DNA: TGTGCCAGCAGCCCTCCTGACCGGCGGAACATTCAGTACTTC. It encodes CASSPPDRRNIQYF.

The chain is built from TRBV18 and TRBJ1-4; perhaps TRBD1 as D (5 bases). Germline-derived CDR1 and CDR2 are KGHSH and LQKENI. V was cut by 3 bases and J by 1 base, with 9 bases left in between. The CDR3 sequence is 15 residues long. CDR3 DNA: TGTGCCAGCTCACCGGGGCTGGGAACTAATGAAAAACTGTTTTTT. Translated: CASSPGLGTNEKLFF.

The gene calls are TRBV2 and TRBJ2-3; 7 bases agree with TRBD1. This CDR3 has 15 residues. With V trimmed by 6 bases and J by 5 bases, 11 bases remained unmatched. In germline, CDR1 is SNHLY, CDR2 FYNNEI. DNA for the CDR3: TGTGCCAGCAGGGATATATCGACAGGGAAAGATACGCAGTATTTT. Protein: CASRDISTGKDTQYF.

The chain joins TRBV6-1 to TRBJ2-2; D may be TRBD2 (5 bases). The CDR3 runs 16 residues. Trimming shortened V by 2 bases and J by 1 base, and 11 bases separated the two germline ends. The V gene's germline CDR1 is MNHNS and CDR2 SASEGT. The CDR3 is CASSEIYGRNTGELFF. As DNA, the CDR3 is TGTGCCAGCAGTGAAATTTATGGGAGGAACACCGGGGAGCTGTTTTTT.

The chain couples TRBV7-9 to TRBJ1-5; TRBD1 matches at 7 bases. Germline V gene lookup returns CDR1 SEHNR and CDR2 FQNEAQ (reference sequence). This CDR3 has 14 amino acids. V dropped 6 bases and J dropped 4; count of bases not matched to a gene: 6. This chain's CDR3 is CASRGAGGNQPQHF. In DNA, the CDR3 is TGTGCCAGCAGAGGGGCAGGGGGGAATCAGCCCCAGCATTTT.

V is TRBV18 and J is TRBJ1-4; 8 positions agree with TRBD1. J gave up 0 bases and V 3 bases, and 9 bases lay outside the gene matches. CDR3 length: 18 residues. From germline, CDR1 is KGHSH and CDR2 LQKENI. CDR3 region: CASSPGDRPDATNEKLFF. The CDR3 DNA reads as TGTGCCAGCTCACCGGGGGACAGGCCAGACGCAACTAATGAAAAACTGTTTTTT.

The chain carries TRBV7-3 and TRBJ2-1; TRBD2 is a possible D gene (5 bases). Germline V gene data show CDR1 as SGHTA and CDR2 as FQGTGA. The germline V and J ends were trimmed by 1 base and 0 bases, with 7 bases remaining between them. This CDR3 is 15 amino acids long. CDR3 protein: CASSLKAGSYNEQFF. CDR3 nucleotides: TGTGCCAGCAGCTTAAAGGCGGGCTCCTACAATGAGCAGTTCTTC.

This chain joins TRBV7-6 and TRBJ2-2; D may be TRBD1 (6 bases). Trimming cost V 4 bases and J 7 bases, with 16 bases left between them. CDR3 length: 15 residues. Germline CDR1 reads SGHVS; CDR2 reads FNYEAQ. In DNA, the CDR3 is TGTGCCAGCAGCTCAGGGGCCCAGGGCATCGGGGAGCTGTTTTTT. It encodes CASSSGAQGIGELFF. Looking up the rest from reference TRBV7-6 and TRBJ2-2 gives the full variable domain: GAGVSQSPRYKVTKRGQDVALRCDPISGHVSLYWYRQALGQGPEFLTYFNYEAQQDKSGLPNDRFSAERPEGSISTLTIQRTEQRDSAMYRCASSSGAQGIGELFFGEGSRLTVL.

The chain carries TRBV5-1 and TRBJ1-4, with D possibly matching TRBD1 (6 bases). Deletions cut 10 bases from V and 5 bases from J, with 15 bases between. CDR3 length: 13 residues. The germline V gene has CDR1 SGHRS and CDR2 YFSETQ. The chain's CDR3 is CASQIQGNEKLFF. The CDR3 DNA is TGCGCCTCCCAAATACAGGGAAATGAAAAACTGTTTTTT.

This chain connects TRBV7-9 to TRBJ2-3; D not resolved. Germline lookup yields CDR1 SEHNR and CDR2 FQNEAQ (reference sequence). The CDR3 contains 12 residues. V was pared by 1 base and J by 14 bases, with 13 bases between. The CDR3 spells CASSLGVNDLYF. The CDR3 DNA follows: TGTGCCAGCAGCTTAGGGGTTAACGACTTGTATTTT.

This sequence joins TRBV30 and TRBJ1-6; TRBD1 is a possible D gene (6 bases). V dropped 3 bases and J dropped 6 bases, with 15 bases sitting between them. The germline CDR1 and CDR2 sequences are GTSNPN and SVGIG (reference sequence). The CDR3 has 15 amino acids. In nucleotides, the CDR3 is TGTGCCTGGAGCGGGCAGGGGACGACTAATTCACCCCTCCACTTT. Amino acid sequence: CAWSGQGTTNSPLHF.

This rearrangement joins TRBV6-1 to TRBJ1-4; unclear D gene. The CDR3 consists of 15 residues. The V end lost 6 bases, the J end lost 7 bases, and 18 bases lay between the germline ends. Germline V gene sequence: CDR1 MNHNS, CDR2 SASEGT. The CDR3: CASRETWAKSEKLFF. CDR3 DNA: TGTGCCAGCAGAGAGACGTGGGCTAAGAGTGAAAAACTGTTTTTT.

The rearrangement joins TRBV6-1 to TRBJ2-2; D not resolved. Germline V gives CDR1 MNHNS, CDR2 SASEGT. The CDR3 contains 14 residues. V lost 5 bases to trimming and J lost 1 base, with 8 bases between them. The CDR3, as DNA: TGTGCCAGCAGTAGCAGGATGAACACCGGGGAGCTGTTTTTT. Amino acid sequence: CASSSRMNTGELFF.

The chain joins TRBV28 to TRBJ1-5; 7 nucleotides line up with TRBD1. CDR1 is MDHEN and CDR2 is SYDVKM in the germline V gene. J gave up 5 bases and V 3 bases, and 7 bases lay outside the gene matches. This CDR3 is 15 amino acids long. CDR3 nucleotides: TGTGCCAGCAGTTTCGTAACAGGGGAGGATCAGCCCCAGCATTTT. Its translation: CASSFVTGEDQPQHF.

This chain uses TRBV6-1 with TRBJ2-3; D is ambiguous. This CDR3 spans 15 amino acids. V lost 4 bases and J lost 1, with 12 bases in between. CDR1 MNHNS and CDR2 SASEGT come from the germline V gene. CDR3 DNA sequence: TGTGCCAGCAGTGTGGAGCAGTTAGGCACAGATACGCAGTATTTT. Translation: CASSVEQLGTDTQYF.

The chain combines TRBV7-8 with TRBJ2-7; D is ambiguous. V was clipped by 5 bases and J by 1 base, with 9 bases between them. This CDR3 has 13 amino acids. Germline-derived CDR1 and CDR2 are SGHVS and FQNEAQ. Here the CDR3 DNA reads TGTGCCAGCAGCCCTAGTCCTTCCTACGAGCAGTACTTC. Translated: CASSPSPSYEQYF.

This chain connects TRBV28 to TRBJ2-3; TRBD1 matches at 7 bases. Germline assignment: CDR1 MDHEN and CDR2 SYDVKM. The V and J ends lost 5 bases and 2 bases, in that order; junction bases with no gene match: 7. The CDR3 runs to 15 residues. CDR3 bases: TGTGCCAGCAGTGTAGTACAGGGGCTCACAGATACGCAGTATTTT. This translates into CASSVVQGLTDTQYF.

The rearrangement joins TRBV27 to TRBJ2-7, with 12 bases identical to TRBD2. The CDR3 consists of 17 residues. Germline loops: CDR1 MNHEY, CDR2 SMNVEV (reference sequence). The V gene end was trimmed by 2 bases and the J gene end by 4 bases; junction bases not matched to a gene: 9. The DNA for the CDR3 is TGTGCCAGCAGTTTAAAGTCCCCTAGCGGGGGGGTGTACGAGCAGTACTTC. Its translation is CASSLKSPSGGVYEQYF.

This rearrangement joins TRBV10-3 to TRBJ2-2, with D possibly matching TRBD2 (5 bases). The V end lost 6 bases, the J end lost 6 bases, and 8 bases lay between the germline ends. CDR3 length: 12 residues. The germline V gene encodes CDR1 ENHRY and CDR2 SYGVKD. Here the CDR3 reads CAIRAEAGELFF. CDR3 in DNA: TGTGCCATCAGGGCGGAGGCCGGGGAGCTGTTTTTT.